Described below is a single T cell receptor (beta chain) sequence and its context. Only a few counts were recorded for this clone. This receptor's antigen is unknown. No quality values exist for individual bases; no much larger clone is one base distant. Patients with autoimmune disease history or receiving systemic immunosuppression were excluded from the trial. Peripheral blood for TCR sequencing was drawn from every dose cohort at baseline, at cycle 4 day 1 and at cycle 7 day 1. The samples were drawn from a first-in-human, open-label, multicenter phase I dose-escalation trial of ivuxolimab. Adults with locally advanced or metastatic melanoma, renal cell, hepatocellular, or head and neck squamous cell carcinoma were enrolled in the trial. Before TCR sequencing, CD4+ T cells and CD8+ T cells were sorted from peripheral blood as separate populations. The sample is drawn from a study of OX40 agonist ivuxolimab in advanced cancers. Regarding the research as a whole: The costimulatory receptor OX40 (CD134) was targeted by ivuxolimab, a fully human IgG2 agonistic monoclonal antibody. Intravenous ivuxolimab was administered to patients every 2 weeks at six dose levels: 0.01, 0.1, 0.3, 1.5, 3 and 10 mg/kg. Of the roughly 50 dose-escalation patients, hepatocellular carcinoma was present in about 20, melanoma in around 15, renal cell carcinoma in 9 and head and neck cancer in 9. The dose-escalation cohort was roughly 80% male with a mean age of 60 years, ranging from roughly 20 to 80. Patients were allowed to have had prior anti-PD-1, anti-PD-L1 or anti-CTLA-4 therapy, and 30% to 40% of the dose-escalation patients had been treated with checkpoint inhibitors. Three dose-escalation patients achieved partial responses, one with hepatocellular carcinoma and two with cutaneous melanoma. The point of sequencing TCRbeta in the periphery was to test whether ivuxolimab changed TCR sequence diversity and drove clonal T-cell expansion. The paper describes the monotherapy dose-escalation part (N of about 52 patients) of the phase I trial of ivuxolimab. Results the study describes overall, beyond this receptor: Low levels of normalized T-cell clonal expansion were also seen in some patients who did not respond. At doses from 0.1 to 3.0 mg/kg, clonal expansion was seen in both CD4+ and CD8+ blood T cells between baseline and week 6. Which antigens the clonally expanded peripheral T cells were specific for was not determined. Partial responders in the 0.1-3.0 mg/kg groups had among the lowest normalized peripheral clonal expansion, especially among CD8+ T cells. After ivuxolimab, more expanded clones were found on average in CD8+ T cells than in CD4+ T cells.

To sequence the TCRbeta CDR3 region, genomic DNA was isolated from the sorted cells. TCRbeta CDR3 regions were sequenced using the immunoSEQ Assay. Held by TCRdb, this immuneACCESS table contains in-frame sequences only and omits some clones. Under half of the omission traces to an unresolved V gene where checked; the cause of the rest is unknown. This sample has 68,000 or so clones in its table, and around 82% of those were observed once. Roughly 2.1% of the sample is in the top ten clones. CDR1 and CDR2 were assigned from the germline V gene as LGHNA and YSLEER. Its CDR3 holds 17 amino acids, cysteine through phenylalanine. The kept DNA is CDR3 alone, 51 bases in frame from the first base. The germline V and J ends show losses of 3 bases and 5 bases respectively, and no gene match explains 8 bases of the junction.

The input for sequencing was CD4+ or CD8+ T cells sorted from blood, taken in a trial of the OX40 agonist ivuxolimab. Here the chain combines TRBV4-3 and TRBJ2-3; TRBD2 aligns with 13 central bases. The receptor comes from an adult with an advanced solid tumor such as melanoma, head and neck, liver or kidney cancer. Here the CDR3 is given as CASSQGTSGEGGDTQYF. DNA sequence: TGCGCCAGCAGCCAGGGGACTAGCGGGGAGGGGGGAGATACGCAGTATTTT.